Below, one T cell receptor (beta chain) is given with its context. This clonotype was seen ten or more times. Its binding antigen is unknown. Base qualities are not at hand, and no much larger clone is one base apart. This sample was included in a study of T cell repertoires in cytomegalovirus infection (dated by TCRdb to the late 2010s). Describing the broader study: Alongside well-studied HLA-B-restricted epitopes, the peptide stimulations were aimed at recently identified HLA-C-restricted CMV epitopes, whose presentation resists viral immunomodulation. Donor HLA type was relevant to the analysis, as public TCR beta signatures indicated carriage of CMV infection together with the matching HLA type.

The sample's treatment or condition label, decoded: in vitro stimulation with specific CMV peptide epitopes to enrich CMV-specific T cells. TCRdb shows the sequencer as Illumina HiSeq 1500. In-frame beta chains were kept once TCRdb had trimmed the public reads at Q25 with fastp and called clones with MiXCR. Every entry covers one CDR3 protein and lists the most common genes and DNA from its rows. Counted in this sample were about 830,000 distinct CDR3 sequences; approximately 32% of them appeared once. The top ten constitute 9.5% to 15% of the sample. Findings and caveats that apply to the study as a whole: In both this cohort and an independent roughly 400-donor cohort, the cumulative frequency of public TCR beta family members distinguished carriers of CMV infection plus the relevant HLA type. The ex vivo response was dominated by HLA-C-restricted CMV-specific TCR beta clonotypes, and the single most frequent clonotype in two of eight donors was supplied by these HLA-C-restricted clonotypes.

The germline V gene supplies CDR1 SGHVS and CDR2 FNYEAQ. The CDR3 starts with the cysteine, ends with the phenylalanine, and has 16 residues. Just the 48-base CDR3 DNA is kept, in frame starting at base 1. The V end loses 1 base and the J end loses 2 bases, and a stretch of 12 bases separates them. The TCR sequence derives from a human donor in good health (CMV status not recorded). Some clones in this sample may be carry-over from other donors' samples. The material was cultured CD8+ T cells from PBMCs, obtained from culture after CMV antigen stimulation. The chain is assembled from TRBV7-6 and TRBJ1-5; the D gene identity is not certain. CDR3 loop: CASSLEVGRGNQPQHF. In nucleotide form, the sequence is TGTGCCAGCAGCTTAGAGGTGGGAAGGGGCAATCAGCCCCAGCATTTT. Joined to the reference TRBV7-6 and TRBJ1-5 proteins, this CDR3 gives the full variable domain: GAGVSQSPRYKVTKRGQDVALRCDPISGHVSLYWYRQALGQGPEFLTYFNYEAQQDKSGLPNDRFSAERPEGSISTLTIQRTEQRDSAMYRCASSLEVGRGNQPQHFGDGTRLSIL.